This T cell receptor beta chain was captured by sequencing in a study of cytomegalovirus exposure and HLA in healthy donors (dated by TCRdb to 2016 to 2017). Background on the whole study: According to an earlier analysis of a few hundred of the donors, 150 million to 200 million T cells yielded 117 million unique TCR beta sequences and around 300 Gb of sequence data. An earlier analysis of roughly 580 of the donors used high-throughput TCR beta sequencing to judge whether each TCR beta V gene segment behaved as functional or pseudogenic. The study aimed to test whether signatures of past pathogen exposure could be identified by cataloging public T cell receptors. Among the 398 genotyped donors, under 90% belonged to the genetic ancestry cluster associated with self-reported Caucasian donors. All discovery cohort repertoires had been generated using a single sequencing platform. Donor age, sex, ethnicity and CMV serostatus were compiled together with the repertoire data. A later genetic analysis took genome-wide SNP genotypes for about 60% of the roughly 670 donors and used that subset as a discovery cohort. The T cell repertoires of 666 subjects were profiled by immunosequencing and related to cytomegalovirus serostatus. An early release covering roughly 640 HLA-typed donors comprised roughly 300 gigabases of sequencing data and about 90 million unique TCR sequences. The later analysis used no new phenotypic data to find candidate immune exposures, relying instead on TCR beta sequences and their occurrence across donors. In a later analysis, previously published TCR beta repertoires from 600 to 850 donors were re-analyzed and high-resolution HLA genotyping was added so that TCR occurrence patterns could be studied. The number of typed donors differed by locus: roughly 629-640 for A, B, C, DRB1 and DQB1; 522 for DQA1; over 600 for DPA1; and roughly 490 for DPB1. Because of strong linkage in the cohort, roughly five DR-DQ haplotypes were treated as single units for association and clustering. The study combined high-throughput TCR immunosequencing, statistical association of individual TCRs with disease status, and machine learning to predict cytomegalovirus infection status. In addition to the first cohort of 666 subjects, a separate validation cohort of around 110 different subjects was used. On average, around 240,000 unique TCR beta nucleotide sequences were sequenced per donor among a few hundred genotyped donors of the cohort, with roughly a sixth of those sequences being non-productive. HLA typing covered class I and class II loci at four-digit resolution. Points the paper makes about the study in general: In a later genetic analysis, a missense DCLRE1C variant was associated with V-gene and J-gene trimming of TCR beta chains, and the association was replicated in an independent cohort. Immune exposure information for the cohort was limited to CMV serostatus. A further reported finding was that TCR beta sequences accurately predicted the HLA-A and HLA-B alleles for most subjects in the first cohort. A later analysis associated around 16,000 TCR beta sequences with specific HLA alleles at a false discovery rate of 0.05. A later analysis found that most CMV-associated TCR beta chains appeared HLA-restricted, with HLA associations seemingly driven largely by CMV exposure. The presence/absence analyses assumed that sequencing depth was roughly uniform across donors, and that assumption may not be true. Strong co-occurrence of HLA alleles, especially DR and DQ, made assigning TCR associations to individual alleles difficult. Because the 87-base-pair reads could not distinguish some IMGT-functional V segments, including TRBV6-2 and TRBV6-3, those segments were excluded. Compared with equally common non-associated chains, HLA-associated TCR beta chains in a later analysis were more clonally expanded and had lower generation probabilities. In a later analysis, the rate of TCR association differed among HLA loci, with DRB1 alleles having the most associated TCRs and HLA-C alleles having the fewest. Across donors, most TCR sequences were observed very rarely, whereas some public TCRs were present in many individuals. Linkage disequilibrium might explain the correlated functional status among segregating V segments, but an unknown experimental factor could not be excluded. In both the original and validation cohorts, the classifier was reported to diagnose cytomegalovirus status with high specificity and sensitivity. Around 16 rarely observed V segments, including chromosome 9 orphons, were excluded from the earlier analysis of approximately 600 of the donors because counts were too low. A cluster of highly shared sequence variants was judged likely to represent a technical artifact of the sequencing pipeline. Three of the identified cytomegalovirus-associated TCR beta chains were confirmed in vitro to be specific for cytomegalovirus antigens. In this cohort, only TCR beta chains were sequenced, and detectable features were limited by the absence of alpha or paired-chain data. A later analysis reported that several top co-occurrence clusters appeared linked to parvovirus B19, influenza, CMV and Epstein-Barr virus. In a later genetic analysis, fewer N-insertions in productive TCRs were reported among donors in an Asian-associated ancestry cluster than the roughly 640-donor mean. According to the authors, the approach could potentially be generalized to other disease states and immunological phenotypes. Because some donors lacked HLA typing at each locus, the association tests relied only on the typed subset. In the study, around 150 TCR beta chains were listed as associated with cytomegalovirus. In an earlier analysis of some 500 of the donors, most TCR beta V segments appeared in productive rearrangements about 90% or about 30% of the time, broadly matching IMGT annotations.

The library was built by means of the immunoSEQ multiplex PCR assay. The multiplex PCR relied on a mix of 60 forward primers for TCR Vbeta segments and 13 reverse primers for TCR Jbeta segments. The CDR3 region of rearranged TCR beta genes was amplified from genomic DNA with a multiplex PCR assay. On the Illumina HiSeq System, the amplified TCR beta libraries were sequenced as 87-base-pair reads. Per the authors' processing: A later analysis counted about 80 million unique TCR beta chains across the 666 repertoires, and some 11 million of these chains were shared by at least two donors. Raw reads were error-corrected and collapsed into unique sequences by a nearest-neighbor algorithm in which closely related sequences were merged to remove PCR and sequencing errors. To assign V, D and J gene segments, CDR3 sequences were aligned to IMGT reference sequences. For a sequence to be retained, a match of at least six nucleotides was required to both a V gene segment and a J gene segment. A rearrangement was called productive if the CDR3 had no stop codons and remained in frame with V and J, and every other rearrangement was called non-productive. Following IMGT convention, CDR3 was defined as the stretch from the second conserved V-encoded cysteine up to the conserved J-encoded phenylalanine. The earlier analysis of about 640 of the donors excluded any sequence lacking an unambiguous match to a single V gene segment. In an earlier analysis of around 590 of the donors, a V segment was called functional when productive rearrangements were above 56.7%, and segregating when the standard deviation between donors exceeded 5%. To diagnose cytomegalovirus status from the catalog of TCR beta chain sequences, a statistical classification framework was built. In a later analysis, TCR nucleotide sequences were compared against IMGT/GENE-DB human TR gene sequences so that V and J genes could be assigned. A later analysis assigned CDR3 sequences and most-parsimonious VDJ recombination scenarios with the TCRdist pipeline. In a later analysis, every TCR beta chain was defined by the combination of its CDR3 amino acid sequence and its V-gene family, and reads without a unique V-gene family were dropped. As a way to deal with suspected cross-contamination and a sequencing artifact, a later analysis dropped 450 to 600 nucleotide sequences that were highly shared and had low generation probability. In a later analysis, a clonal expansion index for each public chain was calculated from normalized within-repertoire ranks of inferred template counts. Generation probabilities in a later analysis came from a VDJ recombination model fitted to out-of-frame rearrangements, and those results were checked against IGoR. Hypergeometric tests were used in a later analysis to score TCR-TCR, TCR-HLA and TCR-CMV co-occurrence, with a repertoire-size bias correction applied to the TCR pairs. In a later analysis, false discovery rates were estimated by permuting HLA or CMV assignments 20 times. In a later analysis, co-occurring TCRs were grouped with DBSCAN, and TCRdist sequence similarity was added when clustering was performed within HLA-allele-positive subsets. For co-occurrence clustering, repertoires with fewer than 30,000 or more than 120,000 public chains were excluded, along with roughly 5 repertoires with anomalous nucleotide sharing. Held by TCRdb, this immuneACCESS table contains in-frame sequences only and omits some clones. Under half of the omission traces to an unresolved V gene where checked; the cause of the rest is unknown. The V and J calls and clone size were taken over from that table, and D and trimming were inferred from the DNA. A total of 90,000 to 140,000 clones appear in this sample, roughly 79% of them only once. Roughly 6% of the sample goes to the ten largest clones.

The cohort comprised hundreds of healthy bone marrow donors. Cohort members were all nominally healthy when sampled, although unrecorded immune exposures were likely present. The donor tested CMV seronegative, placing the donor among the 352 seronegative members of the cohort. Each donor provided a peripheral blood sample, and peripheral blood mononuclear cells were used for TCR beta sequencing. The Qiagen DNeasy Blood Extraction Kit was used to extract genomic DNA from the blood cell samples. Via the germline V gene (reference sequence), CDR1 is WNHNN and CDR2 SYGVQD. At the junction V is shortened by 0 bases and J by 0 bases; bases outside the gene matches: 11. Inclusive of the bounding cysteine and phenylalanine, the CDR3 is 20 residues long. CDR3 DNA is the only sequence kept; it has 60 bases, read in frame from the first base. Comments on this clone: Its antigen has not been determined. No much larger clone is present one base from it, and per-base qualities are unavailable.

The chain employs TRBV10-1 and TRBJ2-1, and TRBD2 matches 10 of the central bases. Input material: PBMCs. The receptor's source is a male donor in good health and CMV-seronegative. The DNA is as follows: TGCGCCAGCAGTGAGTCGGTGCTAGCGGGAGATTGGAGCTCCTACAATGAGCAGTTCTTC. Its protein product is CASSESVLAGDWSSYNEQFF.